The clone carrying this TCR beta chain has a handful of counts. Its antigen is still unknown. The data were taken from a study of beta chain features in type 1 diabetes. The CDR3 runs 14 residues. Every bit of the isolated RNA underwent reverse transcription, so sequencing read expressed TCRB transcripts. Libraries were prepared by immunoSEQ multiplex PCR; TCRdb keeps only in-frame clonotypes and omits some of them. The sample shows about half a million clones, 25% to 35% of them seen only once. One heparinised draw of blood, averaging roughly 0.12 L, came from each donor. Study results and limitations: All four CD4+ subsets from Type 1 diabetes patients carried moderately but significantly shorter TCRB CDR3s. PCR might favor shorter templates, equally in patients and controls. It was among patients, rather than healthy donors, that naive, central memory and Treg TCRB repertoires appeared more similar.

Sequencing was performed on naive CD4+ T cells from blood. The receptor was isolated from a man between 18 and 35 years old in good health. The chain joins TRBV21-1 to TRBJ2-7. TRBV21-1 is a listed pseudogene. In DNA, the CDR3 is TGTGCCAGCAGCAGGATCTGGTATTCCTACGAGCAGTACTTC. As protein: CASSRIWYSYEQYF.